This section outlines one T cell receptor beta chain sequence together with its context. The antigen remains undetermined. The CDR3 extends over 13 amino acids. The germline gives CDR1 GTSNPN, CDR2 SVGIG (reference sequence). With 4 bases removed from V and 5 bases from J, the gap between germline ends came to 14 bases. This sample is part of a study of beta chain features in type 1 diabetes. Study at large: In all, around 99 million sorted cells from all samples were analyzed.

Expressed TCRB transcripts were sequenced, since all the RNA that had been isolated was reverse transcribed. The assay was immunoSEQ multiplex PCR, and TCRdb's table has in-frame clones only and misses some. This table has about 360,000 clones, about 12% appearing once. Study-level findings and limits: Shortening that was moderate but significant affected the TCRB CDR3s of Type 1 diabetes patients in all four CD4+ subsets.

It was via CD45RO/CCR7/CD25/CD127/CD95/CD27 that CD4+ naive, central memory, regulatory and stem cell-like memory cells were sorted. Purity (above 98%) was reached by all sorted populations. The receptor's source is a man aged 18-30 years in good health. This sequence joins TRBV30 and TRBJ1-2; D unresolved. Sequencing was carried out using naive CD4+ T cells from blood. For the CDR3, the DNA is TGTGCCTGGAAGGGAGGGTCAGGATATGGCTACACCTTC. Its protein is CAWKGGSGYGYTF.